Listed below are T cell receptor beta chains from one sample, sequenced in a study of identical twins. TCRdb re-called the 5' RACE reads with MiXCR, one entry per CDR3 protein. This sample has some 600,000 distinct CDR3 sequences, with roughly 7.2% found just once. These data were also filed under a second study, of yellow fever vaccine responses in identical twins.

Sequenced sample: PBMCs. The receptors originated from a woman younger than 35 in good health. Each CDR3 is given without its conserved first and last residue.

TRBJ2-2 | TRBV2 | ASSELGQATGELF
TRBJ2-1 | TRBV2 | ASSPTSGRGNEQF
TRBJ1-1 | TRBV6-6 | ASSPGTGVAF
TRBJ2-3 | TRBV7-2 | ASRRTGAADTQY
TRBJ2-3 | TRBV18 | ASSPQGLRIYTDTQY
TRBJ2-7 | TRBV5-1 | ASSFERSPYEQY
TRBJ1-1 | TRBV11-2 | ASSLRTVSNTEAF
TRBJ2-1 | TRBV20-1 | SANPGGIRSSYNEQF
TRBJ1-6 | TRBV20-1 | SARDGGLGSPLH
TRBJ2-5 | TRBV11-2 | ASSTTGYGETQY
TRBJ1-6 | TRBV19 | ASSPGSRNSPLH
TRBJ2-1 | TRBV29-1 | SIYYRGHYNEQF
TRBJ1-3 | TRBV9 | ASSVEVGNTIY
TRBJ2-1 | TRBV5-1 | ASSLGTGGVYNEQF
TRBJ1-5 | TRBV15 | ATSGGAQPQH
TRBJ2-1 | TRBV29-1 | SVVGLRGRGWNEQF
TRBJ2-5 | TRBV12-3/TRBV12-4 | ASSRGLAGTSMAQY
TRBJ2-3 | TRBV7-8 | ASSSQSRVGTDTQY
TRBJ1-2 | TRBV9 | ASRSGFYGYT
TRBJ2-3 | TRBV29-1 | SASRLAELGDTQY
TRBJ2-1 | TRBV11-1 | ASSPRTSGSAQF
TRBJ1-2 | TRBV28 | ASTLSSLNYGYT
TRBJ2-3 | TRBV29-1 | SVEEGQGNTDTQY
TRBJ2-1 | TRBV29-1 | SVDGRGLAGGFSYNEQF
TRBJ2-7 | TRBV12-3/TRBV12-4 | ASSFRVDETYEQY
TRBJ1-5 | TRBV15 | ATSSRQGLLARDQPQH
TRBJ2-7 | TRBV2 | ASGRDRAYEQY
TRBJ1-1 | TRBV11-2 | ASSLSFRQDTEAF
TRBJ2-1 | TRBV20-1 | SARPYRGAGGPNEQF
TRBJ2-5 | TRBV9 | ASSVGWSSHQETQY
TRBJ2-5 | TRBV19 | ASSWGLAGGQETQY
TRBJ1-1 | TRBV7-6 | ASSLLGGGAEAF
TRBJ2-3 | TRBV18 | ASSPTTSGIGADTQY
TRBJ1-2 | TRBV28 | ASTKDGYNGYT
TRBJ1-4 | TRBV5-6 | ASSLVGSGKLF
TRBJ1-5 | TRBV6-1 | ASSDFRTGTNQPQH
TRBJ2-3 | TRBV6-5 | ASSHTGTSGALSDTQY
TRBJ2-5 | TRBV15 | ATSRDLGETQY
TRBJ2-3 | TRBV5-1 | ASSRDLDTDTQY
TRBJ2-5 | TRBV14 | ASSQPSGSWETQY
TRBJ1-1 | TRBV27 | ASSSWTGGSTEAF
TRBJ1-3 | TRBV29-1 | SVVGDSTGNTIY
TRBJ1-1 | TRBV7-9 | ASSLVSSGNTEAF
TRBJ2-1 | TRBV12-3/TRBV12-4 | ASSFQIRENYNEQF
TRBJ2-7 | TRBV28 | ASRLPQRENEQY
TRBJ2-7 | TRBV4-1 | ASSQEAYYEQY
TRBJ2-1 | TRBV12-3/TRBV12-4 | ASSSLQTSGSSYNEQF
TRBJ2-7 | TRBV6-1 | ASRGGQGLSYEQY
TRBJ1-1 | TRBV15 | ATSREGRTEAF
TRBJ2-6 | TRBV5-1 | ASSLQRDSGANVLT
TRBJ1-6 | TRBV20-1 | SARDRSESPLH
TRBJ1-2 | TRBV6-1 | ASSHLEPGPQGYT
TRBJ2-1 | TRBV20-1 | SARDLFDNEQF
TRBJ1-4 | TRBV5-1 | ASSLSGTGLEKLF
TRBJ2-3 | TRBV20-1 | SARTSRTDTQY
TRBJ2-7 | TRBV10-1 | ARMEAGEYEQY
TRBJ2-5 | TRBV28 | ASFRTGQALGKTQY